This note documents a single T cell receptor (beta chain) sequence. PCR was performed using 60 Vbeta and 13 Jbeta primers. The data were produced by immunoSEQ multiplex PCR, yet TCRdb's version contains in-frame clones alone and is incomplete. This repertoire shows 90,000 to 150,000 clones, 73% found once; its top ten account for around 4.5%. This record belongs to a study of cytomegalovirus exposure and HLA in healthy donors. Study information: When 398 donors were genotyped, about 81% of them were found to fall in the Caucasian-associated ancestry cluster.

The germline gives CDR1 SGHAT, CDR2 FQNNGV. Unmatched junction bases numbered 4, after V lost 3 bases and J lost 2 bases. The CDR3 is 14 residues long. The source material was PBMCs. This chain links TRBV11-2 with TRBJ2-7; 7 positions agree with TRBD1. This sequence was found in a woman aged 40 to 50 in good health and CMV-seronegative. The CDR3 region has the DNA TGTGCCAGCAGCTTCCCGGACAGGCCCTACGAGCAGTACTTC. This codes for CASSFPDRPYEQYF.